Listed below are T cell receptor beta chains from one sample, sequenced in a study of blood T cell repertoires in COVID-19. Sequencing used immunoSEQ multiplex PCR; TCRdb keeps in-frame clones, though not all of them. The top ten clones hold 10% of a sample with around 400,000 clones, approximately 89% of them seen once. Sequencing was done on a sample of peripheral blood. The origin of the receptors is a woman aged 25 to 39 with COVID-19, enrolled during active disease. Both conserved end residues are part of each CDR3. Size tells how often a clone was seen (once, few, many) or the class of an expanded clone, and some rows leave it out.

length: 16
J: TRBJ1-5
V: TRBV24-1
size: NA
CDR3: CATSDGGQSSNQPQHF

length: 15
J: TRBJ1-5
V: TRBV4-1
size: NA
CDR3: CASSQDGGGGKPQHF

length: 15
J: TRBJ2-5
V: TRBV2
size: many
CDR3: CASRPKGTGKETQYF

length: 13
J: TRBJ1-1
V: TRBV10-1
size: few
CDR3: CASSELRNTEAFF

length: 18
J: TRBJ2-7
V: TRBV4-1
size: once
CDR3: CASSQEPSGRLETYEQYF

length: 15
J: TRBJ2-1
V: TRBV11-3
size: many
CDR3: CASSPRTSGTGPQFF

length: 15
J: TRBJ2-3
V: TRBV18
size: NA
CDR3: CASSPSGSFTDTQYF

length: 11
J: TRBJ1-2
V: TRBV19
size: NA
CDR3: CASSHRDGYTF

length: 13
J: TRBJ2-5
V: TRBV6-6
size: NA
CDR3: CASSTRDQETQYF

length: 15
J: TRBJ1-3
V: TRBV4-3
size: few
CDR3: CASSHLTGGGNTIYF

length: 12
J: TRBJ2-2
V: TRBV27
size: NA
CDR3: CASSLTGGELFF

length: 13
J: TRBJ2-1
V: TRBV9
size: NA
CDR3: CASSTSLGGEQFF